This record looks at one T cell receptor (beta chain) sequence and its context. Each CDR3 protein gets one entry after TCRdb re-called the RT-PCR reads with MiXCR. Of about 680,000 distinct CDR3 sequences in the sample, over 12% were seen once. Trimming at V came to 0 bases and at J to 0 bases, leaving 3 bases not matched to a gene. This CDR3 contains 16 residues. Germline CDR1 is MNHEY and CDR2 is SVGAGI. The receptor was isolated from a female donor in good health, serving as a healthy control. J is TRBJ2-3 and V is TRBV6-5; TRBD1 agrees at 7 bases. The specimen was memory CD4+ T cells from blood. CDR3: CASSYSGTASTDTQYF. CDR3 nucleotide sequence: TGTGCCAGCAGTTACTCCGGGACAGCTAGCACAGATACGCAGTATTTT.